This is a list of T cell receptor beta chains from one sample in a study of T cell repertoires in cytomegalovirus infection. TCRdb reanalysed the reads using MiXCR and keeps one entry per CDR3 protein. The sample holds 650,000 to 850,000 distinct CDR3 sequences, 25% to 30% seen once. Their antigens remain unidentified. The material was cultured CD8+ T cells from PBMCs, obtained from culture after CMV antigen stimulation. These receptors all come from a human donor in good health (CMV status not recorded). Some clones in this sample may be carry-over from other donors' samples. Each CDR3 is given with its conserved first and last residue. A D gene is named only where the DNA matches it firmly. The size field is filled for only some rows; it gives once, few, many or a size class.

V,D,J,size,DNA,CDR3
TRBV7-2,TRBD2,TRBJ2-1,few,TGTGCCAGCATCCGGACTAGCGGTTACAATGAGCAGTTCTTC,CASIRTSGYNEQFF
TRBV11-2,TRBD2,TRBJ2-1,-,TGTGCCAGCAGCTTAGAAAGGGACCTAGCGGGGACCAATGAGCAGTTCTTC,CASSLERDLAGTNEQFF
TRBV7-6,-,TRBJ1-5,many,TGTGCCAGCAGCTTAGGTGGCCTCGGGGGCAATCAGCCCCAGCATTTT,CASSLGGLGGNQPQHF
TRBV7-2,TRBD2,TRBJ2-1,many,TGTGCCAGCAGCTTAATCGGGGGGGCGCTTAATGAGCAGTTCTTC,CASSLIGGALNEQFF
TRBV3-1,TRBD2,TRBJ2-1,few,TGTGCCAGCAGCCAGGTTTCAGGGACTAGGAAATTTACAAGCTCCTACAATGAGCAGTTCTTC,CASSQVSGTRKFTSSYNEQFF
TRBV28,-,TRBJ1-5,few,TGTGCCAGCAGCCTAGGTTTGGAGCCGAACATTTTGCCCCAGCATTTT,CASSLGLEPNILPQHF
TRBV7-9,TRBD2,TRBJ2-5,-,TGTGCCAGCAGCTCCGGGACTAGCGGGGGGGCCAAGGAGACCCAGTACTTC,CASSSGTSGGAKETQYF
TRBV3-1,TRBD1,TRBJ1-1,few,TGTGCCAGCAGCCGGGCGACAGGGGAGAACACTGAAGCTTTCTTT,CASSRATGENTEAFF
TRBV6-2/TRBV6-3,-,TRBJ1-5,many,TGTGCCAGCAGGGCCGGGGACCGCGATAGCAATCAGCCCCAGCATTTT,CASRAGDRDSNQPQHF
TRBV6-6,-,TRBJ1-1,few,TGTGCCAGCAGTTACACCCAAGGAACTGAAGCTTTCTTT,CASSYTQGTEAFF
TRBV7-9,-,TRBJ1-1,-,TGTGCCAGCAGCTTTGTTCGGGGGGCGTCAGGGGAAGCTTTCTTT,CASSFVRGASGEAFF
TRBV7-9,-,TRBJ1-2,many,TGTGCCAGCAACCCTGCGGGAGCTCGGGGGTATGGCTACACCTTC,CASNPAGARGYGYTF
TRBV9,TRBD2,TRBJ2-7,few,TGTGCCAGCAGCCGCGCGGGGGGGCCCAACGAGCAGTACTTC,CASSRAGGPNEQYF
TRBV7-9,-,TRBJ2-1,-,TGTGCCAGCAGCCTAGGGGAATCTGGGTTTGGCGAGCAGTTCTTC,CASSLGESGFGEQFF
TRBV7-9,-,TRBJ1-5,many,TGTGCCAGCAGCTTAAGCACGGGACTGAACCATAGCAATCAGCCCCAGCATTTT,CASSLSTGLNHSNQPQHF
TRBV7-8,-,TRBJ1-6,few,TGTGCCAGCAAGGTTAAGGGTGTGGATAGCTCCTATAATTCACCCCTCCACTTT,CASKVKGVDSSYNSPLHF
TRBV24-1,TRBD2,TRBJ2-2,few,TGTGCCACCAGCCCCACCCCACTAGCGGGTCCCGGGGAGCTGTTTTTT,CATSPTPLAGPGELFF
TRBV19,-,TRBJ2-3,-,TGTGCCAGTATGGGGCTGACAGATACTGGCACAGATACGCAGTATTTT,CASMGLTDTGTDTQYF
TRBV9,-,TRBJ1-2,once,TGTGCCAGCAGCGCCCCCAGGGTAGGAGGCTATGGCTACACCTTC,CASSAPRVGGYGYTF
TRBV7-6,-,TRBJ1-4,many,TGTGCCAGCAGCTTACTGGCACTCCCCGCGCCAGGGGAAAAACTGTTTTTT,CASSLLALPAPGEKLFF
TRBV27,-,TRBJ2-3,-,TGTGCCAGCAGTTTTCCGGGGGGCGGGACAGATACGCAGTATTTT,CASSFPGGGTDTQYF
TRBV13,-,TRBJ1-5,-,TGTGCCAGCAGCAGCAGGGGTATTCAGCCCCAGCATTTT,CASSSRGIQPQHF
TRBV2,TRBD1,TRBJ1-6,-,TGTGCCAGCAGGGTCGGGGGACAGTCTTATAATTCACCCCTCCACTTT,CASRVGGQSYNSPLHF
TRBV15,-,TRBJ2-3,-,TGTGCCACCAGCAATCCGGGACACAGCACAGATACGCAGTATTTT,CATSNPGHSTDTQYF
TRBV7-6,-,TRBJ2-7,few,TGTGCCAGCAGCTACCTGGGGTCGAGCTCCTACGAGCAGTACTTC,CASSYLGSSSYEQYF
TRBV6-2/TRBV6-3,-,TRBJ1-1,-,TGTGCCAGCAGTCCCCTTAGCCTGAACACTGAAGCTTTCTTT,CASSPLSLNTEAFF
TRBV5-5,TRBD1,TRBJ2-5,-,TGTGCCAGCAGCTTGGGGGGACAGTCTTTGGAGACCCAGTACTTC,CASSLGGQSLETQYF
TRBV6-6,-,TRBJ2-5,-,TGTGCCAGCAGTGCTGGGACACCCGAAGAGACCCAGTACTTC,CASSAGTPEETQYF
TRBV27,-,TRBJ2-3,-,TGTGCCAGCAGTTTAATCTTCGTCACAGATACGCAGTATTTT,CASSLIFVTDTQYF
TRBV19,TRBD1,TRBJ2-1,few,TGTGCCAGTAGTACGACAGGGGGCAGGGATGAGCAGTTCTTC,CASSTTGGRDEQFF
TRBV4-3,TRBD1,TRBJ2-2,-,TGCGCCAGCAGCCAATTACAGGGGGTGTCCGGGGAGCTGTTTTTT,CASSQLQGVSGELFF
TRBV7-2,-,TRBJ1-5,many,TGTGCCAGCAGCTTAGGGGGACACTCCAACGGGCCCCAGCATTTT,CASSLGGHSNGPQHF
TRBV28,-,TRBJ2-5,few,TGTGCCAGCAGGATCGTCAGGGGGGGGAGGGAGACCCAGTACTTC,CASRIVRGGRETQYF
TRBV19,-,TRBJ1-2,few,TGTGCCAGTAGTCAGGGCGACACCTACTACACCTTC,CASSQGDTYYTF
TRBV4-1,-,TRBJ2-3,-,TGCGCCAGCAACCAAGGGCATTACGGCACAGATACGCAGTATTTT,CASNQGHYGTDTQYF
TRBV11-1,TRBD2,TRBJ2-5,-,TGTGCCAGCAGCTCTTGGACTAGCGGGGGGACCTCGACCCAGTACTTC,CASSSWTSGGTSTQYF
TRBV5-1,-,TRBJ1-1,-,TGCGCCAGCAGCTTGAATAAGGGCGACACTGAAGCTTTCTTT,CASSLNKGDTEAFF
TRBV27,TRBD1,TRBJ2-1,-,TGTGCCAGCGCCCCCGGGGCAGGGACAGTGACTGAGCAGTTCTTC,CASAPGAGTVTEQFF
TRBV11-2,TRBD1,TRBJ1-2,-,TGTGCCAGCAGCAACCGGGACAGGGGAAACCATGGCTACACCTTC,CASSNRDRGNHGYTF
TRBV7-6,TRBD1,TRBJ1-6,many,TGTGCCAGCAGCTCATCGGGACAGCCGACGAGGAATTCACCCCTCCACTTT,CASSSSGQPTRNSPLHF
TRBV7-4,-,TRBJ2-2,-,TGTGCCAGCTTCCTGCGCCAGGGGAACACCGGGGAGCTGTTTTTT,CASFLRQGNTGELFF
TRBV6-5,-,TRBJ1-6,few,TGTGCCAGCAGTTCCGATACCCTGGACGTCGGCCCTCTCTATAATTCACCCCTCCACTTT,CASSSDTLDVGPLYNSPLHF